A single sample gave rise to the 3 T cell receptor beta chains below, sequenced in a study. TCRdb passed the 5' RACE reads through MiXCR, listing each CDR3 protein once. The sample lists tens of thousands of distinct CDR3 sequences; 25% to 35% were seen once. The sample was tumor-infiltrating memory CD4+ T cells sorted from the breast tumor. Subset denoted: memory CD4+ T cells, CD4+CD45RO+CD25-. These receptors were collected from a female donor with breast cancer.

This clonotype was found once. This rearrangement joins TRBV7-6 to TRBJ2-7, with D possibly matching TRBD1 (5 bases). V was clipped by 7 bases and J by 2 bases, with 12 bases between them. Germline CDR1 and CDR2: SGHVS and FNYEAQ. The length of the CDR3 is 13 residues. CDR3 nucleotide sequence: TGTGCCAGCACCGTAGGCAGGGCCTACGAGCAGTACTTC. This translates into CASTVGRAYEQYF.

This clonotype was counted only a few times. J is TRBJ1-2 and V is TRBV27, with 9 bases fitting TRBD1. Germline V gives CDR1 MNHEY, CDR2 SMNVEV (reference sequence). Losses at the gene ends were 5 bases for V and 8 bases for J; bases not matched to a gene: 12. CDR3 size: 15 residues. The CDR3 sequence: CASSKNRGPGLGYTF. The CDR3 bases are TGTGCCAGCAGTAAAAACAGGGGGCCGGGCTTGGGCTACACCTTC.

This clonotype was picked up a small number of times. CDR3 sequence (DNA): TGTGCCAGCAGCTCCCAGACAGGATCAACTAATGAAAAACTGTTTTTT. This sequence encodes CASSSQTGSTNEKLFF. The chain carries TRBV7-2 and TRBJ1-4; TRBD1 might be the D (6 bases). CDR1 and CDR2 from the germline V gene are SGHTA and FQGNSA. The CDR3 has 16 residues. The ends were cut back, 4 bases at V and 0 bases at J, with 12 bases in the middle.